These 13 T cell receptor beta chains were all obtained from the same sample, sequenced in a study of blood T cells in healthy people across ages. With a J-beta primer mix and a sample-barcoded 5' primer, a second PCR ran roughly 6 to 12 cycles. Via MiXCR, TCRdb re-called the 5' RACE reads, giving one row per CDR3 protein. The sample comprises about 640,000 distinct CDR3 sequences, about 54% of which are singletons, and over 30% rests with the top ten. Sample: blood. Source of these receptors: a man aged 55-75 years in good health.

The J gene is TRBJ1-2, the V gene TRBV25-1; tentative D call: TRBD1 (6 bases). Trimming removed 3 bases at V and 4 bases at J, with 18 bases between. The germline gives CDR1 MGHDK, CDR2 SYGVNS. The CDR3 spans 16 residues. CDR3: CASSDLPGEGGYGYTF. In DNA form, the CDR3 reads TGTGCCAGCAGTGACCTCCCCGGAGAGGGGGGCTATGGCTACACCTTC.

This clonotype was detected only a few times. The rearrangement uses TRBV20-1 and TRBJ2-5; 10 nucleotides agree with TRBD1. J was trimmed by 4 bases and V by 8 bases; bases with no gene match: 7. This CDR3 comprises 13 residues. Per the germline V gene, CDR1 is DFQATT and CDR2 is SNEGSKA (reference sequence). CDR3: CSRFDRGRETQYF. CDR3 nucleotide sequence: TGCAGTCGATTTGACAGGGGGCGAGAGACCCAGTACTTC.

This chain uses TRBV29-1 with TRBJ2-2; 8 bases are a match to TRBD1. CDR1 is SQVTM, CDR2 ANQGSEA, per germline. Trimming at V came to 7 bases and at J to 6 bases, leaving 13 bases not matched to a gene. The CDR3 is 15 amino acids. The CDR3 loop reads CSAAGGQGLSGELFF. Here the CDR3 DNA reads TGCAGCGCGGCCGGTGGACAGGGTTTGTCCGGGGAGCTGTTTTTT.

The chain joins TRBV12-3 or TRBV12-4 to TRBJ1-2; no firm D call. This CDR3 is 14 amino acids long. The ends were cut back, 3 bases at V and 0 bases at J, with 8 bases in the middle. This CDR3 reads CASSFAGTNYGYTF. CDR3 nucleotide sequence: TGTGCCAGCAGTTTTGCGGGGACTAACTATGGCTACACCTTC.

The gene calls are TRBV5-1 and TRBJ2-5; 9 bases fit TRBD1. CDR1 is SGHRS, CDR2 YFSETQ, per germline. The V and J ends lost 3 bases and 5 bases, in that order; junction bases with no gene match: 8. The CDR3 has 15 amino acids. The CDR3 DNA reads TGCGCCAGCAGCTCGCACAGGGGGCCGTCGGAGACCCAGTACTTC. Its translation is CASSSHRGPSETQYF.

This sequence joins TRBV5-1 and TRBJ2-3, with 8 bases identical to TRBD2. The CDR3 is made up of 16 amino acids. CDR1 is SGHRS and CDR2 is YFSETQ in the germline V gene. With 4 bases clipped from V and 4 bases from J, the junction kept 11 bases outside the gene matches. The CDR3 is CASSRASGGSADTQYF. For the CDR3, the DNA is TGCGCCAGCAGCCGAGCCAGCGGGGGAAGCGCAGATACGCAGTATTTT.

The chain has TRBV6-2 or TRBV6-3 and TRBJ1-5; possibly TRBD1 for D (5 bases). Trimming took 7 bases from V and 4 from J, leaving 11 bases between them. The length of the CDR3 is 13 residues. CDR1 is MNHEY, CDR2 SVGEGT, per germline. CDR3 sequence (DNA): TGTGCCAGCACCGCGGGACCAAATCAGCCCCAGCATTTT. It specifies CASTAGPNQPQHF.

This chain uses TRBV28 with TRBJ2-3; no reliable D call. Looked up from germline, CDR1 is MDHEN and CDR2 is SYDVKM. This CDR3 has 15 amino acids. The V and J ends lost 3 bases and 6 bases respectively, with 16 bases between them. CDR3: CASSLLSTIGDTQYF. CDR3 sequence (DNA): TGTGCCAGCAGTTTGTTGAGTACGATAGGGGATACGCAGTATTTT.

The chain links TRBV5-1 to TRBJ2-3, with 7 bases matching TRBD1. CDR3 length: 16 residues. In germline, CDR1 is SGHRS, CDR2 YFSETQ. Unmatched junction bases numbered 10, after V lost 4 bases and J lost 2 bases. CDR3 sequence: CASSENTGANTDTQYF. CDR3 in DNA: TGCGCCAGCAGCGAAAATACAGGGGCAAACACAGATACGCAGTATTTT. Full variable domain (remainder filled in from reference TRBV5-1 and TRBJ2-3): KAGVTQTPRYLIKTRGQQVTLSCSPISGHRSVSWYQQTPGQGLQFLFEYFSETQRNKGNFPGRFSGRQFSNSRSEMNVSTLELGDSALYLCASSENTGANTDTQYFGPGTRLTVL.

The V gene is TRBV2, the J gene TRBJ2-1; 7 bases are a match to TRBD2. This CDR3 region has 12 residues. The V gene end was trimmed by 2 bases and the J gene end by 10 bases; junction bases not matched to a gene: 2. Per the germline V gene, CDR1 is SNHLY and CDR2 is FYNNEI. Here the CDR3 reads CASSELADEQFF. The CDR3 nucleotides are TGTGCCAGCAGTGAACTAGCGGACGAGCAGTTCTTC.

The chain combines TRBV27 with TRBJ1-5; unclear D gene. CDR1 and CDR2 from the germline V gene are MNHEY and SMNVEV (reference sequence). The CDR3 extends over 14 amino acids. Deletions cut 3 bases from V and 1 base from J, with 7 bases between. Here the CDR3 DNA reads TGTGCCAGCAGTTTGCAGGAGAGCAATCAGCCCCAGCATTTT. This encodes CASSLQESNQPQHF.

The chain has TRBV4-1 and TRBJ2-1, with 7 bases matching TRBD2. The germline V gene encodes CDR1 MGHRA and CDR2 YSYEKL. The CDR3 runs to 15 residues. The V and J ends lost 3 bases and 5 bases, in that order; junction bases with no gene match: 7. The CDR3 region has the DNA TGCGCCAGCAGCCAGCAGACTAGCCCCCACAATGAGCAGTTCTTC. Translated: CASSQQTSPHNEQFF.

This clonotype came up once. Written as DNA, the CDR3 is TGTGCCAGCAGTGCGGGACAGCTCTTCCAAGAGACCCAGTACTTC. This codes for CASSAGQLFQETQYF. J is TRBJ2-5 and V is TRBV6-1, with 7 bases fitting TRBD1. CDR1 is MNHNS and CDR2 is SASEGT in the germline V gene. Germline trimming cut 4 bases from V and 1 base from J; bases unmatched to any gene: 6. The CDR3 covers 15 residues.